A selection of T cell receptor beta chains follows, all from one sample in a study of long-term antiretroviral therapy in people with HIV. Data came from immunoSEQ multiplex PCR; TCRdb stores just in-frame clones and leaves some out. This table has tens of thousands of clones, 90% to 95% appearing once. The sample here was unsorted PBMCs, taken 3.7 years after starting antiretroviral therapy. These receptors were taken from a woman in her forties or fifties with HIV. Both conserved end residues are part of each CDR3. The D gene is left open where the match is weak. Clone size, where shown, is once, few, many, or a class for clones that have expanded.

.	TRBJ1-5	.	15	TRBV12-5	CASGGESNSNQPQHF	TGTGCTAGTGGTGGGGAATCCAATAGCAATCAGCCCCAGCATTTT
.	TRBJ2-1	.	13	TRBV7-6	CASSLDQGNEQFF	TGTGCCAGCAGCTTAGACCAGGGGAATGAGCAGTTCTTC
.	TRBJ1-2	.	13	TRBV9	CASRGDNLYGYTF	TGTGCCAGCCGTGGAGATAACCTCTATGGCTACACCTTC
.	TRBJ2-4	.	17	TRBV15	CATSRVKASTSQNIQYF	TGTGCCACCAGCAGAGTGAAGGCCTCCACTTCTCAAAACATTCAGTACTTC
.	TRBJ2-7	TRBD1	13	TRBV2	CASSPDRAYEQYF	TGTGCCAGCAGTCCGGACAGGGCCTACGAGCAGTACTTC
once	TRBJ2-2	TRBD2	16	TRBV19	CASSIVGLAGTGELFF	TGTGCCAGTAGTATCGTCGGACTAGCGGGGACCGGGGAGCTGTTTTTT
.	TRBJ2-3	.	14	TRBV7-3	CARGGSDVRNTQYF	TGTGCCAGAGGAGGGAGCGACGTTCGGAATACGCAGTATTTT
.	TRBJ1-4	TRBD1	13	TRBV29-1	CSGLSGGNEKLFF	TGCAGCGGACTTTCAGGGGGGAATGAAAAACTGTTTTTT
.	TRBJ1-2	.	15	TRBV29-1	CSVGWTTGGFYGYTF	TGCAGCGTTGGATGGACGACCGGCGGCTTTTATGGCTACACCTTC
.	TRBJ2-5	.	14	TRBV5-6	CASSGRAYQETQYF	TGTGCCAGCAGCGGTCGGGCGTACCAAGAGACCCAGTACTTC
.	TRBJ1-1	.	13	TRBV9	CASSPIANTEAFF	TGTGCCAGCAGCCCAATCGCGAACACTGAAGCTTTCTTT
.	TRBJ2-3	.	12	TRBV5-1	CASSLPTDTQYF	TGCGCCAGCAGCTTACCCACAGATACGCAGTATTTT
.	TRBJ2-2	TRBD1	15	TRBV9	CASSWTGLNTGELFF	TGTGCCAGCAGTTGGACAGGCCTTAACACCGGGGAGCTGTTTTTT
.	TRBJ2-1	.	16	TRBV7-8	CASSLAAGPTYNEQFF	TGTGCCAGCAGCTTAGCGGCCGGACCTACGTACAATGAGCAGTTCTTC
.	TRBJ1-1	.	15	TRBV4-1	CASSQEGGQLDEAFF	TGCGCCAGCAGCCAAGAAGGGGGGCAGCTCGATGAAGCTTTCTTT
.	TRBJ1-1	.	11	TRBV20-1	CSAYVTAEAFF	TGCAGTGCTTATGTGACGGCTGAAGCTTTCTTT
.	TRBJ2-7	.	14	TRBV6-6	CASTPRRTEGGLHF	TGTGCCAGCACCCCTAGGAGGACAGAAGGGGGTTTGCACTTC
.	TRBJ1-1	.	14	TRBV7-3	CASSLNAGVTEAFF	TGTGCCAGCAGCTTAAACGCGGGGGTGACTGAAGCTTTCTTT
.	TRBJ2-2	.	16	TRBV7-3	CASSLRAQRDTGELFF	TGTGCCAGCAGCTTAAGGGCTCAAAGGGACACCGGGGAGCTGTTTTTT
.	TRBJ2-7	TRBD2	15	TRBV30	CAWSSSSGVSYEQYF	TGTGCCTGGAGTAGTAGTAGCGGGGTTTCCTACGAGCAGTACTTC
.	TRBJ1-1	.	13	TRBV10-3	CATTGTVGTEAFF	TGTGCCACCACAGGGACGGTCGGCACTGAAGCTTTCTTT
.	TRBJ1-1	TRBD1	15	TRBV15	CATSRDKTGYTEAFF	TGTGCCACCAGCAGAGATAAGACAGGGTACACTGAAGCTTTCTTT
.	TRBJ1-1	.	15	TRBV19	CAIMDPRSTGTEAFF	TGTGCCATTATGGACCCCCGGTCCACTGGCACTGAAGCTTTCTTT
.	TRBJ1-6	.	14	TRBV6-1	CASRRETYNSPLHF	TGTGCCAGCAGGAGGGAGACCTATAATTCACCCCTCCACTTT
.	TRBJ1-6	TRBD1	13	TRBV29-1	CSAGDRDNSPLHF	TGCAGCGCCGGGGACAGGGATAATTCACCCCTCCACTTT
.	TRBJ2-1	.	13	TRBV7-7	CASSLGARNEQFF	TGTGCTAGCAGCTTAGGCGCCCGGAATGAGCAGTTCTTC
.	TRBJ1-2	.	12	TRBV6-5	CASKTGNYGYTF	TGTGCCAGCAAAACAGGGAACTATGGCTACACCTTC